This T cell receptor (beta chain) was recovered during a study of cytomegalovirus exposure and HLA in healthy donors (dated by TCRdb to 2016 to 2017). Context from the whole study: According to an earlier analysis of a few hundred of the donors, some 180 million T cells yielded over 90 million unique TCR beta sequences and about 280 Gb of sequence data. An early release covering roughly 640 HLA-typed donors comprised about 290 gigabases of sequencing data and 65 million to 100 million unique TCR sequences. Of the roughly 420 genotyped donors, 75% to 85% were placed in the genetic ancestry cluster associated with self-reported Caucasian donors. The study aimed to test whether cataloging public T cell receptors could reveal signatures of past pathogen exposure. The study profiled the T cell repertoires of hundreds of subjects by immunosequencing and related them to cytomegalovirus serostatus. A separate validation cohort of roughly 120 different subjects was used in addition to the roughly 640-subject first cohort. High-throughput TCR immunosequencing, statistical association of individual TCRs with disease status, and machine learning were combined to predict cytomegalovirus infection status. To study patterns of TCR occurrence, a later analysis re-analyzed previously published TCR beta repertoires from 666 donors and added high-resolution HLA genotyping. In the later analysis, no new phenotypic data were used to find candidate immune exposures; instead, reliance was placed on TCR beta sequences and their occurrence across donors. An earlier analysis of some 500 of the donors used high-throughput TCR beta sequencing to judge whether each TCR beta V gene segment behaved as functional or pseudogenic. Alongside the repertoire data, information on donor age, sex, ethnicity and CMV serostatus was compiled. A later genetic analysis took genome-wide SNP genotypes for about three fifths of the 666 donors and used that subset as a discovery cohort. All discovery cohort repertoires had been generated on a single sequencing platform. HLA typing covered class I and class II loci at four-digit resolution. Typing coverage varied by locus: roughly 629-640 donors for A, B, C, DRB1 and DQB1; roughly 510 for DQA1; approximately 570 for DPA1; fewer than 480 for DPB1. Because of strong linkage in the cohort, a handful of DR-DQ haplotypes were treated as single units for association and clustering. Among around 400 genotyped donors of the cohort, an average of approximately 240,000 unique TCR beta nucleotide sequences was sequenced per donor, of which 15% to 20% were non-productive.

Taken from the germline V gene (reference sequence), the CDR1 and CDR2 loops are PRHDT and FYEKMQ. The CDR3 holds 17 amino acids from the cysteine to the phenylalanine. The retained sequence is limited to the CDR3, 51 bases, with the frame set at the first base. V is reduced by 1 base and J by 0 bases, leaving a spacing of 12 bases between them. On this clone: There is no known antigen for this receptor. Per-nucleotide qualities are absent, and no much larger clonotype sits a single base away.

The library relied on the immunoSEQ multiplex PCR assay. For the multiplex PCR, a mixture combining 60 forward primers for TCR Vbeta segments and 13 reverse primers for TCR Jbeta segments was used. A multiplex PCR assay on genomic DNA amplified the CDR3 region of rearranged TCR beta genes. Amplified TCR beta libraries were sequenced as 87-base-pair reads on the Illumina HiSeq System. Under the source paper's analysis protocol: A later analysis tallied tens of millions of unique TCR beta chains across the 660 or so repertoires, and 10 million to 11 million of those chains were shared by two or more donors. To remove PCR and sequencing errors, raw reads were error-corrected and collapsed into unique sequences using a nearest-neighbor algorithm that merged closely related sequences. V, D and J gene segments were assigned by aligning CDR3 sequences to IMGT reference sequences. For a sequence to be retained, a match of at least six nucleotides was required to both a V gene segment and a J gene segment. A rearrangement counted as productive if the CDR3 had no stop codons and remained in frame with V and J, and every other rearrangement counted as non-productive. CDR3 was defined by IMGT convention, running from the second conserved V-encoded cysteine to the conserved J-encoded phenylalanine. The earlier analysis of about 570 of the donors excluded any sequence lacking an unambiguous match to a single V gene segment. An earlier analysis of approximately 590 of the donors classified V segments as functional when productive rearrangements were above 56.7% and as segregating when the standard deviation between donors was above 5%. A statistical classification framework was built to diagnose cytomegalovirus status from the catalog of TCR beta chain sequences. In a later analysis, V and J genes were assigned by comparing TCR nucleotide sequences against IMGT/GENE-DB human TR gene sequences. Using the TCRdist pipeline, a later analysis assigned CDR3 sequences along with most-parsimonious VDJ recombination scenarios. A later analysis defined each TCR beta chain by its CDR3 amino acid sequence plus V-gene family, and excluded reads lacking a unique V-gene family. A later analysis removed several hundred highly shared, low-generation-probability nucleotide sequences to deal with suspected cross-contamination and a sequencing artifact. In a later analysis, a clonal expansion index for each public chain was calculated from normalized within-repertoire ranks of inferred template counts. In a later analysis, generation probabilities were computed using a VDJ recombination model fitted to out-of-frame rearrangements, and the results were checked against IGoR. In a later analysis, hypergeometric tests were used to score TCR-TCR, TCR-HLA and TCR-CMV co-occurrence, with a repertoire-size bias correction applied to TCR pairs. To estimate false discovery rates, a later analysis permuted the HLA or CMV assignments 20 times. In a later analysis, co-occurring TCRs were grouped using DBSCAN, with TCRdist sequence similarity added in when clustering inside HLA-allele-positive subsets. Repertoires with fewer than 30,000 or more than 120,000 public chains, plus five repertoires with anomalous nucleotide sharing, were excluded from co-occurrence clustering. Sourced from immuneACCESS, this table was stored by TCRdb with only in-frame sequences that have V and J called. A share of the clones is absent; for the studies checked, an unresolved V gene accounts for under half, and the remainder has no known explanation. V, J and clone size are those of that table, while D and trimming were read from the DNA. This sample has approximately 150,000 clones in its table, and less than 90% of those were observed once. Roughly 1% of the sample is in the top ten clones.

In total, 500 to 700 healthy bone marrow donors made up the cohort. At the time of sampling, every cohort member was nominally healthy, though immune exposures that went unrecorded were likely present. The donor tested CMV seronegative and was one of the 352 seronegative cohort members. A peripheral blood sample was collected from each donor, and TCR beta sequencing was performed on peripheral blood mononuclear cells. The Qiagen DNeasy Blood Extraction Kit was used to extract genomic DNA from the blood cell samples. The paper as a whole reports these results and caveats: In a later analysis, HLA-associated TCR beta chains showed more clonal expansion and lower generation probabilities than non-associated chains that were equally common. Strong co-occurrence of HLA alleles, especially DR and DQ, made assigning TCR associations to individual alleles difficult. In an earlier analysis of approximately 600 of the donors, most TCR beta V segments were observed in productive rearrangements about 90% or about 30% of the time, broadly matching IMGT annotations. In a later analysis, several top co-occurrence clusters were reported to appear linked to parvovirus B19, influenza, CMV and Epstein-Barr virus. In vitro tests confirmed that three of the cytomegalovirus-associated TCR beta chains recognize cytomegalovirus antigens. In a later analysis, TCR association rates were found to vary across HLA loci, with the most associated TCRs seen for DRB1 alleles and the fewest for HLA-C alleles. Some IMGT-functional V segments, including TRBV6-2 and TRBV6-3, could not be distinguished by the 87-base-pair reads and were therefore excluded. The classifier was reported to diagnose cytomegalovirus status with high specificity and sensitivity in both the original and validation cohorts. While some public TCRs were present in many individuals, most TCR sequences turned up only very rarely across donors. The presence/absence analyses assumed that sequencing depth was roughly uniform across donors, and that assumption may not be true. A total of 150 or so TCR beta chains were listed by the study as associated with cytomegalovirus. It was suggested by the authors that the approach could potentially be generalized to other disease states and immunological phenotypes. A later analysis found that most CMV-associated TCR beta chains appeared HLA-restricted, with HLA associations seemingly driven largely by CMV exposure. Correlated functional status among segregating V segments might be attributable to linkage disequilibrium, but an unknown experimental factor could not be ruled out. In a later genetic analysis, fewer N-insertions in productive TCRs were reported among donors in an Asian-associated ancestry cluster than the approximately 630-donor mean. In a later analysis, over 15,000 TCR beta sequences were associated with specific HLA alleles at a false discovery rate of 0.05. An association between a missense DCLRE1C variant and V-gene and J-gene trimming of TCR beta chains was found in a later genetic analysis and replicated in an independent cohort. Because counts were too low, some 16 rarely observed V segments, including chromosome 9 orphons, were excluded from the earlier analysis of 587 of the donors. The cohort was sequenced for TCR beta chains only, and without alpha or paired-chain data the features that could be detected were limited. The only immune exposure information available for the cohort was CMV serostatus. A group of highly shared sequence variants was considered likely to be a technical artifact of the sequencing pipeline. Because HLA typing was unavailable for some donors at each locus, only the typed subset was used in association tests. A further reported finding was that TCR beta sequences accurately predicted the HLA-A and HLA-B alleles for most subjects in the first cohort.

The chain couples TRBV13 to TRBJ2-2; matching of 5 bases hints at TRBD1 as the D gene. This TCR was recovered from a man aged 25 to 40 in good health and CMV-seronegative. Input material: PBMCs. In nucleotide form, the sequence is TGTGCCAGCAGCTTAGACCCAGCAGGGACGAACACCGGGGAGCTGTTTTTT. It specifies CASSLDPAGTNTGELFF.